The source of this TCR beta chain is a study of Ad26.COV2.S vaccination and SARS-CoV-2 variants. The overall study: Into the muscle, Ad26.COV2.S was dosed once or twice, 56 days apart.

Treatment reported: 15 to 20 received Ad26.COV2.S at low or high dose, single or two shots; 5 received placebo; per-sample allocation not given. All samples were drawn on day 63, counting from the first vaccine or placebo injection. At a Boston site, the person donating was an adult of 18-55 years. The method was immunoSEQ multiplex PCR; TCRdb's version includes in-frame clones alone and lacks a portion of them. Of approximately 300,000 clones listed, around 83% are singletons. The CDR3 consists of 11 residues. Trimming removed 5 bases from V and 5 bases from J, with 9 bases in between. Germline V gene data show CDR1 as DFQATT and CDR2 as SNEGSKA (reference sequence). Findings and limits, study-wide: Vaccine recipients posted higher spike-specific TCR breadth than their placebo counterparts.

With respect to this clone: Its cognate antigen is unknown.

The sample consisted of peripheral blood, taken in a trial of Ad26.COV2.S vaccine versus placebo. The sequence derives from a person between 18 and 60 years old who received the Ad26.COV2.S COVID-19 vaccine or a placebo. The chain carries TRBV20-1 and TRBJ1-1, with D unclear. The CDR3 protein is CSAQEETEAFF. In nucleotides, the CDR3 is TGCAGTGCTCAGGAGGAGACTGAAGCTTTCTTT.